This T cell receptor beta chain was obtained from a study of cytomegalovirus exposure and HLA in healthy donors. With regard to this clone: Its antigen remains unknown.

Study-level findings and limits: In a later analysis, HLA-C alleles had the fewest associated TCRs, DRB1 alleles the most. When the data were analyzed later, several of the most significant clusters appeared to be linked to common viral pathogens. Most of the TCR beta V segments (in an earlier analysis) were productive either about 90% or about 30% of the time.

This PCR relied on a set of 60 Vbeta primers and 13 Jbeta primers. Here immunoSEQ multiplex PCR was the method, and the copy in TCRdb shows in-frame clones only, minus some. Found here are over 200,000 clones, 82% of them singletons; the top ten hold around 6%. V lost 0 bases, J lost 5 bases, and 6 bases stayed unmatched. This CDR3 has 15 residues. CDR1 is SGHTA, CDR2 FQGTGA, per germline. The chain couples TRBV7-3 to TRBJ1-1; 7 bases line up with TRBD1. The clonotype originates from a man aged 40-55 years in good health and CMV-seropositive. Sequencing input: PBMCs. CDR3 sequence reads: CASSLTADRITEAFF. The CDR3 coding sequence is TGTGCCAGCAGCTTAACGGCGGACAGGATAACTGAAGCTTTCTTT.